These T cell receptor beta chains were read from a single sample in a study of PD-1 blockade in classical Hodgkin lymphoma. Clones were read by immunoSEQ multiplex PCR, and TCRdb kept only the in-frame ones, dropping some. The table lists about 40,000 clones, over 70% of them singletons. The sequences come from peripheral blood mononuclear cells (PBMCs), collected at baseline. The receptors come from a human donor with classical Hodgkin lymphoma. Each CDR3 is given with its conserved first and last residue. D genes are given only for firm matches. Some rows have no size entry. The others give once, few or many, or a class for an expanded clone.

size,J,D,V,CDR3,DNA
.,TRBJ1-2,TRBD1,TRBV25-1,CASSPRGQGLHGYTF,TGTGCCAGCAGCCCGAGGGGACAGGGGTTGCATGGCTACACCTTC
.,TRBJ2-7,.,TRBV11-2,CASSSGVPGLYEQYF,TGTGCCAGCAGCTCCGGCGTCCCGGGGCTCTACGAGCAGTACTTC
.,TRBJ1-1,.,TRBV6-5,CASSDSMNTEAFF,TGTGCCAGTAGTGACAGCATGAACACTGAAGCTTTCTTT
.,TRBJ1-1,.,TRBV2,CASSEAQPEAFF,TGTGCCAGCAGTGAAGCTCAGCCCGAAGCTTTCTTT
once,TRBJ2-7,.,TRBV11-2,CASSLRISSYEQYF,TGTGCCAGCAGCTTACGGATTAGCTCCTACGAGCAGTACTTC
.,TRBJ2-3,TRBD2,TRBV19,CASTHQGGLAAADTQYF,TGTGCCAGTACCCACCAGGGTGGACTAGCAGCCGCAGATACGCAGTATTTT
few,TRBJ2-1,.,TRBV4-1,CASSQDPGQTANEQFF,TGCGCCAGCAGCCAAGATCCGGGCCAGACCGCCAATGAGCAGTTCTTC
.,TRBJ2-2,TRBD1,TRBV28,CASSGGQGYDGELFF,TGTGCCAGCAGTGGAGGACAGGGGTATGACGGGGAGCTGTTTTTT
.,TRBJ2-5,.,TRBV19,CASSVDRSSGTQYF,TGTGCCAGTAGTGTAGACAGGTCCTCGGGGACCCAGTACTTC
.,TRBJ2-7,TRBD2,TRBV5-1,CASKTSGDPYEQYF,TGCGCCAGCAAGACTAGCGGAGACCCCTACGAGCAGTACTTC
few,TRBJ2-3,.,TRBV29-1,CSTPVGEADTQYF,TGCAGCACCCCCGTGGGGGAGGCAGATACGCAGTATTTT
once,TRBJ2-7,.,TRBV6-5,CASSTPKGHIYEQYF,TGTGCCAGCAGTACCCCTAAGGGACACATCTACGAGCAGTACTTC
.,TRBJ2-3,TRBD1,TRBV11-3,CASSLVTGASTDTQYF,TGTGCCAGCAGCTTAGTTACAGGGGCGAGCACAGATACGCAGTATTTT
.,TRBJ2-3,TRBD2,TRBV11-2,CASSLTTSGAITDTQYF,TGTGCCAGCAGCTTAACAACTAGCGGGGCGATCACAGATACGCAGTATTTT
.,TRBJ2-3,.,TRBV6-5,CASSTPRGAVDTQYF,TGTGCCAGCAGTACCCCCCGGGGGGCCGTAGATACGCAGTATTTT
.,TRBJ2-1,.,TRBV9,CASSVAGSNEQFF,TGTGCCAGCAGCGTAGCAGGGAGCAATGAGCAGTTCTTC
.,TRBJ1-2,.,TRBV21-1,CASSKTTNYGYTF,TGTGCCAGCAGCAAAACGACTAACTATGGCTACACCTTC
.,TRBJ1-1,.,TRBV5-1,CASRKNREAFF,TGCGCCAGCAGAAAGAACAGGGAAGCTTTCTTT
.,TRBJ1-5,TRBD1,TRBV4-3,CASSQDRQGVRPQHF,TGCGCCAGCAGCCAAGATAGGCAGGGGGTAAGACCCCAGCATTTT
.,TRBJ2-3,.,TRBV28,CASSLLRRINVGTGGLNTQYF,TGTGCCAGCAGTTTATTAAGGAGAATTAATGTGGGGACTGGGGGCTTAAATACGCAGTATTTT
.,TRBJ1-2,.,TRBV7-6,CASSPTYTRGYTF,TGTGCCAGCAGCCCGACGTATACGAGGGGCTACACCTTC
.,TRBJ2-3,.,TRBV11-3,CASSLGYAGTDTQYF,TGTGCCAGCAGCTTAGGATACGCGGGCACAGATACGCAGTATTTT
few,TRBJ2-5,TRBD2,TRBV10-3,CAISDFQSSGRESETQYF,TGTGCCATCAGTGATTTCCAGTCTAGCGGGAGGGAGTCAGAGACCCAGTACTTC
.,TRBJ1-1,.,TRBV6-4,CASSKGRNTEAFF,TGTGCCAGCAGTAAGGGGAGGAACACTGAAGCTTTCTTT
once,TRBJ2-3,TRBD2,TRBV5-1,CASSFGLAGGGDTQYF,TGCGCCAGCAGCTTTGGACTAGCGGGGGGCGGGGATACGCAGTATTTT
few,TRBJ1-5,TRBD1,TRBV4-1,CASSQGDRGAGNQPQHF,TGCGCCAGCAGCCAAGGGGACAGGGGCGCCGGCAATCAGCCCCAGCATTTT
.,TRBJ2-1,.,TRBV4-2,CASSQDGQGRNEQFF,TGTGCCAGCAGCCAAGATGGGCAGGGGCGCAATGAGCAGTTCTTC
few,TRBJ1-5,.,TRBV6-5,CASNPGREGSQPQHF,TGTGCCAGCAACCCCGGCAGGGAAGGGAGTCAGCCCCAGCATTTT
.,TRBJ1-3,.,TRBV5-1,CASSLGVPGNTIYF,TGCGCCAGCAGCTTGGGAGTTCCTGGAAACACCATATATTTT
.,TRBJ2-1,.,TRBV5-1,CASRYRDTYNEQFF,TGCGCCAGCAGATACAGGGACACCTACAATGAGCAGTTCTTC
.,TRBJ2-5,.,TRBV5-8,CASSLGHHQETQYF,TGTGCCAGCAGCTTGGGACACCATCAAGAGACCCAGTACTTC
few,TRBJ1-4,TRBD1,TRBV7-9,CASSPSGTANEKLFF,TGTGCCAGCAGCCCCTCCGGGACAGCTAATGAAAAACTGTTTTTT
few,TRBJ1-6,.,TRBV19,CASTSQGYNSPLHF,TGTGCCAGTACCAGCCAGGGGTATAATTCACCCCTCCACTTT
few,TRBJ2-1,.,TRBV9,CASSVVGTSTHEQFF,TGTGCCAGCAGCGTAGTGGGTACTAGCACCCATGAGCAGTTCTTC
.,TRBJ2-3,.,TRBV21-1,CASKLLAGGPDTQYF,TGTGCCAGCAAGTTGTTAGCGGGAGGGCCAGATACGCAGTATTTT
.,TRBJ1-1,.,TRBV5-1,CASSFTGNTEAFF,TGCGCCAGCAGCTTCACAGGGAACACTGAAGCTTTCTTT
.,TRBJ2-7,.,TRBV30,CAWSLSGYEQYF,TGTGCCTGGAGTCTATCAGGGTACGAGCAGTACTTC
.,TRBJ1-1,TRBD1,TRBV6-6,CASSYPTDRVNTEAFF,TGTGCCAGCAGTTACCCCACGGACAGGGTGAACACTGAAGCTTTCTTT
.,TRBJ1-1,.,TRBV7-6,CASSLGTEAFF,TGTGCCAGCAGCCTAGGTACTGAAGCTTTCTTT
.,TRBJ1-2,.,TRBV15,CATSREPAGESPYNYGYTF,TGTGCCACCAGCAGAGAGCCGGCGGGGGAATCACCCTACAACTATGGCTACACCTTC
.,TRBJ2-3,.,TRBV21-1,CASSRTGDTQYF,TGTGCCAGCAGCAGAACCGGAGATACGCAGTATTTT
.,TRBJ1-3,.,TRBV7-9,CASSLTGRWNTIYF,TGTGCCAGCAGCCTAACAGGGAGGTGGAACACCATATATTTT
few,TRBJ1-1,.,TRBV30,CAWSLKIHTEAFF,TGTGCCTGGAGCCTAAAAATTCACACTGAAGCTTTCTTT
.,TRBJ2-1,.,TRBV18,CASSPQTARNEQFF,TGTGCCAGCTCACCACAGACAGCACGAAATGAGCAGTTCTTC
few,TRBJ1-6,.,TRBV4-1,CASSPTPGQKNSPLHF,TGCGCCAGCAGCCCTACACCTGGACAGAAGAATTCACCCCTCCACTTT
once,TRBJ2-1,TRBD2,TRBV19,CASRERGRGIYNEQFF,TGTGCCAGTAGGGAGCGGGGCCGTGGAATCTACAATGAGCAGTTCTTC
once,TRBJ2-2,TRBD1,TRBV18,CASSPSGGSNTGELFF,TGTGCCAGCTCACCGTCAGGGGGCTCGAACACCGGGGAGCTGTTTTTT